The 32 T cell receptor beta chains reported below all come from one sample, sequenced in a study of T-cell reconstitution after alpha-beta-depleted transplantation in children. Construction of the TCRbeta library involved unique molecular identifiers. Via MiXCR, TCRdb re-called the PCR reads, giving one row per CDR3 protein. This sample has about 500,000 distinct CDR3 sequences, with about 33% found just once. The material sequenced was PBMCs from the stem cell graft donor, taken from the stem cell graft. These receptors were obtained from a human donor who donated a stem cell graft to a child with aplastic anemia.

This chain joins TRBV12-3 or TRBV12-4 and TRBJ1-1; D not certain. V gave up 0 bases and J gave up 8 bases, with 4 bases separating them. The CDR3 covers 11 residues. The CDR3 nucleotides are TGTGCCAGCAGTTTAGCGGGGGAAGCTTTCTTT. Protein product: CASSLAGEAFF.

This chain joins TRBV29-1 and TRBJ2-1; 10 bases fit TRBD2. CDR1 and CDR2 from the germline V gene are SQVTM and ANQGSEA. V gave up 1 base and J gave up 8 bases; unmatched junction bases: 5. The CDR3 is 14 amino acids. Here the CDR3 DNA reads TGCAGCGTTGAAGTAGCGGGAGGCCTTTATGAGCAGTTCTTC. Translating it yields CSVEVAGGLYEQFF.

This clonotype appeared a few times. V and J are TRBV7-3 and TRBJ1-1; D gene unclear. V was trimmed by 5 bases and J by 10 bases, leaving 17 bases between them. This CDR3 has 13 residues. Germline V gives CDR1 SGHTA, CDR2 FQGTGA. CDR3 amino acids: CASSPSGDRIAFF. The CDR3 DNA reads as TGTGCCAGCAGCCCCTCTGGGGATCGGATAGCTTTCTTT.

In this sample, this clonotype turned up a few times. The chain has TRBV9 and TRBJ1-2; 9 bases agree with TRBD1. In germline, CDR1 is SGDLS, CDR2 YYNGEE. With V trimmed by 4 bases and J by 5 bases, 6 bases remained unmatched. The CDR3 has 14 amino acids. As DNA, the CDR3 is TGTGCCAGCAGCCCGGGGGACAGGGTTTATGGCTACACCTTC. This encodes CASSPGDRVYGYTF. The variable domain in full, completed from reference TRBV9 and TRBJ1-2, reads DSGVTQTPKHLITATGQRVTLRCSPRSGDLSVYWYQQSLDQGLQFLIQYYNGEERAKGNILERFSAQQFPDLHSELNLSSLELGDSALYFCASSPGDRVYGYTFGSGTRLTVV.

The chain employs TRBV5-1 and TRBJ2-4; TRBD1 matches at 7 bases. CDR1 and CDR2 from the germline V gene are SGHRS and YFSETQ. CDR3 length: 16 amino acids. Germline trimming cut 0 bases from V and 2 bases from J; bases unmatched to any gene: 5. CDR3 sequence reads: CASSLDRGSTKNIQYF. The CDR3 region has the DNA TGCGCCAGCAGCTTGGACAGGGGAAGTACCAAAAACATTCAGTACTTC. Full variable domain (rest looked up from reference TRBV5-1 and TRBJ2-4): KAGVTQTPRYLIKTRGQQVTLSCSPISGHRSVSWYQQTPGQGLQFLFEYFSETQRNKGNFPGRFSGRQFSNSRSEMNVSTLELGDSALYLCASSLDRGSTKNIQYFGAGTRLSVL.

The chain uses TRBV2 and TRBJ2-1; D may be TRBD2 (6 bases). Germline CDR1 SNHLY, CDR2 FYNNEI. The CDR3 extends over 15 amino acids. V lost 4 bases, J lost 5 bases, and 15 bases lay in between. CDR3 amino acids: CASSVHAGPNNEQFF. The CDR3 DNA is TGTGCCAGCAGTGTTCATGCGGGACCAAACAATGAGCAGTTCTTC.

The chain joins TRBV21-1 to TRBJ2-7; the table's D call, TRBD2, has no DNA check behind it. TRBV21-1 is listed as a pseudogene. The CDR3 runs to 18 residues. The CDR3 is CASSIQKPSGGFSYEQYV. Here the CDR3 DNA reads TGTGCCAGCAGCATTCAGAAGCCTAGCGGGGGATTCTCCTACGAGCAGTACGTC.

This chain joins TRBV15 and TRBJ2-1, with 8 bases fitting TRBD2. J gave up 4 bases and V 2 bases, and 1 base lay outside the gene matches. Germline CDR1 and CDR2: LNHNV and YYDKDF (reference sequence). CDR3 length: 14 residues. CDR3 protein: CATSRPSGYNEQFF. The DNA for the CDR3 is TGTGCCACCAGCAGACCTAGCGGGTACAATGAGCAGTTCTTC. Looking up the rest from reference TRBV15 and TRBJ2-1 gives the full variable domain: DAMVIQNPRYQVTQFGKPVTLSCSQTLNHNVMYWYQQKSSQAPKLLFHYYDKDFNNEADTPDNFQSRRPNTSFCFLDIRSPGLGDTAMYLCATSRPSGYNEQFFGPGTRLTVL.

This chain joins TRBV7-9 and TRBJ1-2; no firm D call. There are 12 residues in the CDR3. CDR1 SEHNR and CDR2 FQNEAQ come from the germline V gene (reference sequence). V was trimmed by 6 bases and J by 4 bases, leaving 9 bases between them. CDR3 sequence reads: CASSWETYGYTF. CDR3 nucleotides: TGTGCCAGCAGTTGGGAAACCTATGGCTACACCTTC.

The chain has TRBV12-3 or TRBV12-4 and TRBJ2-1, with a weak D call TRBD2 (6 bases). Trimming shortened V by 10 bases and J by 3 bases, and 16 bases separated the two germline ends. This CDR3 region has 14 residues. This CDR3 reads CATESGVLYNEQFF. As DNA, the CDR3 is TGTGCCACAGAGTCGGGGGTACTCTACAATGAGCAGTTCTTC.

In this sample, this clonotype turned up many times. The chain carries TRBV12-3 or TRBV12-4 and TRBJ1-1, with TRBD1 matching over 9 bases. The CDR3 spans 15 residues. Germline trimming cut 4 bases from V and 1 base from J; bases unmatched to any gene: 4. CDR3 in amino acids: CASSSDRGGNTEAFF. The CDR3 coding sequence is TGTGCCAGCAGTTCCGACAGGGGGGGGAACACTGAAGCTTTCTTT.

The sample holds a few counts of this clonotype. This chain connects TRBV27 to TRBJ2-7, with 9 bases aligning to TRBD2. V was clipped by 3 bases and J by 6 bases; unmatched bases: 15. This CDR3 is 17 amino acids long. The germline CDR1 and CDR2 sequences are MNHEY and SMNVEV (reference sequence). The CDR3 DNA reads TGTGCCAGCAGTTTTATCCAGCCACGGCTAGCGGGACCCGAGCAGTACTTC. It specifies CASSFIQPRLAGPEQYF.

The rearrangement joins TRBV4-3 to TRBJ2-2; 10 bases are a match to TRBD2. Germline V lookup: CDR1 LGHNA, CDR2 YSLEER. CDR3 size: 17 residues. V lost 1 base and J lost 5; bases outside the gene matches: 7. The CDR3 loop reads CASSQGLAGDRTGELFF. As DNA, the CDR3 is TGCGCCAGCAGCCAAGGGCTAGCGGGAGATCGGACCGGGGAGCTGTTTTTT.

This chain uses TRBV28 with TRBJ1-5; TRBD1 aligns across 11 bases. Trimming took 6 bases from V and 6 from J; bases not matched to a gene: 7. The CDR3 runs 15 residues. In germline, CDR1 is MDHEN, CDR2 SYDVKM. CDR3 sequence reads: CASRFGTGGVQPQHF. The CDR3 coding sequence is TGTGCCAGCAGATTCGGGACAGGGGGTGTTCAGCCCCAGCATTTT.

This clonotype occurred a few times. The rearrangement uses TRBV4-2 and TRBJ2-3; 11 nucleotides agree with TRBD2. After removal of 4 bases from V and 0 bases from J, the junction contained 9 bases not matched to a gene. The germline CDR1 and CDR2 sequences are LGHNA and YNFKEQ. CDR3 size: 18 residues. CDR3 protein: CASSPRLAGRYSTDTQYF. Here the CDR3 DNA reads TGTGCCAGCAGCCCCCGACTAGCGGGACGGTATAGCACAGATACGCAGTATTTT.

The chain is built from TRBV7-2 and TRBJ2-1; D unclear. V was cut by 2 bases and J by 2 bases, with 10 bases left in between. The germline CDR1 and CDR2 sequences are SGHTA and FQGNSA. The CDR3 is 15 residues long. The CDR3 spells CASSLFPDTYNEQFF. The CDR3 DNA sequence: TGTGCCAGCAGCTTATTCCCGGATACCTACAATGAGCAGTTCTTC.

A few counts support this clonotype. The chain is built from TRBV10-1 and TRBJ2-3; D is possibly TRBD2 (5 bases). The CDR3 sequence is 15 residues long. Trimming removed 6 bases from V and 0 bases from J, with 13 bases in between. CDR1 and CDR2 from the germline V gene are WNHNN and SYGVQD (reference sequence). CDR3 DNA: TGCGCCAGCAGACGGGGAACACAGAGCACAGATACGCAGTATTTT. Amino acid sequence: CASRRGTQSTDTQYF.

The chain carries TRBV27 and TRBJ2-5; the D gene is possibly TRBD2 (6 bases). Germline CDR1 reads MNHEY; CDR2 reads SMNVEV (reference sequence). V lost 2 bases and J lost 4, with 14 bases in between. This CDR3 spans 15 amino acids. CDR3 in DNA: TGTGCCAGCAGTTTAGCAGCGGGCTTCGTAGAGACCCAGTACTTC. It encodes CASSLAAGFVETQYF.

The chain joins TRBV5-4 to TRBJ2-5; 9 nucleotides align to TRBD1. This CDR3 is built from 15 residues. The germline V gene has CDR1 SGHNT and CDR2 YYREEE (reference sequence). Trimming removed 0 bases from V and 5 bases from J; junction bases left unmatched: 5. The CDR3 nucleotides are TGTGCCAGCAGCTTGGCGGACAGGGGAGAGGAGACCCAGTACTTC. Its translation: CASSLADRGEETQYF.

This rearrangement joins TRBV12-3 or TRBV12-4 to TRBJ1-2; D gene uncertain. The CDR3 is made up of 14 amino acids. The V end lost 6 bases, the J end lost 2 bases, and 13 bases lay between the germline ends. CDR3 residues: CASRKKGRNYGYTF. DNA for the CDR3: TGTGCCAGCAGAAAAAAAGGACGGAACTATGGCTACACCTTC.

This clonotype was seen only a few times. The chain couples TRBV20-1 to TRBJ2-1; 7 bases line up with TRBD2. With 1 base clipped from V and 3 bases from J, the junction kept 6 bases outside the gene matches. The germline gives CDR1 DFQATT, CDR2 SNEGSKA (reference sequence). This CDR3 comprises 15 residues. CDR3 DNA sequence: TGCAGTGCTAGAGGGGGCGGGAGTCGCTACAATGAGCAGTTCTTC. This sequence encodes CSARGGGSRYNEQFF.

J is TRBJ2-7 and V is TRBV9; perhaps TRBD2 as D (6 bases). The V end was cut by 0 bases, the J end by 4 bases, with 11 bases between. Germline assignment: CDR1 SGDLS and CDR2 YYNGEE. The CDR3 runs 14 residues. This CDR3 is CASSVESAGYEQYF. For the CDR3, the DNA is TGTGCCAGCAGCGTAGAAAGTGCGGGATACGAGCAGTACTTC.

The chain combines TRBV30 with TRBJ2-1; perhaps TRBD2 as D (6 bases). The CDR3 length is 14 residues. Per the germline V gene, CDR1 is GTSNPN and CDR2 is SVGIG (reference sequence). Trimming took off 5 bases at V and 7 bases at J, with 18 bases between the two ends. In DNA, the CDR3 is TGTGCCTGGGGCCGGCTGGTCCGGGGGAATGAGCAGTTCTTC. It specifies CAWGRLVRGNEQFF.

This clonotype was seen more than once but under ten times. The chain carries TRBV7-2 and TRBJ2-1, with no clear D. With 1 base removed from V and 6 bases from J, the gap between germline ends came to 16 bases. There are 16 residues in the CDR3. Germline values: CDR1 SGHTA, CDR2 FQGNSA. Written as DNA, the CDR3 is TGTGCCAGCAGCTTAGATGGGCTAATTCAAATCAATGAGCAGTTCTTC. It encodes CASSLDGLIQINEQFF.

In this sample, this clonotype turned up a few times. V usage is TRBV6-5 and J usage is TRBJ2-1, with D tentatively TRBD1 or TRBD2 (5 bases each). CDR1 is MNHEY, CDR2 SVGAGI, per germline. The CDR3 runs to 14 residues. V lost 10 bases and J lost 8, with 21 bases in between. CDR3 nucleotides: TGTGCCATCGAGAGGGGACCCGGGTCCCATGAGCAGTTCTTC. Encoded protein: CAIERGPGSHEQFF.

The chain links TRBV5-6 to TRBJ1-1, with TRBD1 matching 7 bases. Germline V CDR1 and CDR2: SGHDT, YYEEEE. The CDR3 consists of 14 residues. V was pared by 2 bases and J by 5 bases, with 6 bases of the junction left unmatched. The CDR3 region is CASSFDRDATEAFF. CDR3 nucleotides: TGTGCCAGCAGCTTTGACAGGGATGCGACTGAAGCTTTCTTT.

There are a few counts of this clonotype. The V gene is TRBV10-3, the J gene TRBJ1-1; D call uncertain. The CDR3 extends over 13 amino acids. V was shortened by 11 bases and J by 3 bases, with 16 bases between the two germline ends. Germline CDR1 reads ENHRY; CDR2 reads SYGVKD. CDR3 amino acids: CAARTGRDTEAFF. In DNA form, the CDR3 reads TGTGCCGCCCGGACGGGGAGGGACACTGAAGCTTTCTTT.

This clonotype was detected only a few times. The genes are TRBV30 and TRBJ1-1; D gene ambiguous. The CDR3 has 12 residues. Trimming removed 0 bases at V and 2 bases at J, with 4 bases between. Looked up from germline, CDR1 is GTSNPN and CDR2 is SVGIG (reference sequence). CDR3 residues: CAWSVGNTEAFF. The CDR3 DNA reads as TGTGCCTGGAGTGTCGGTAACACTGAAGCTTTCTTT.

This clonotype was found a few times. V gene TRBV28 combines with J gene TRBJ2-3, with D possibly matching TRBD2 (5 bases). Germline CDR1 reads MDHEN; CDR2 reads SYDVKM. The CDR3 covers 12 residues. Deletions cut 6 bases from V and 9 bases from J, with 13 bases between. The CDR3 nucleotides read TGTGCCAGCAGGGTGAGCGGCAGCACGCAGTATTTT. Protein: CASRVSGSTQYF. Complete variable domain (other parts from reference TRBV28 and TRBJ2-3): DVKVTQSSRYLVKRTGEKVFLECVQDMDHENMFWYRQDPGLGLRLIYFSYDVKMKEKGDIPEGYSVSREKKERFSLILESASTNQTSMYLCASRVSGSTQYFGPGTRLTVL.

The chain is built from TRBV28 and TRBJ2-5; the match to TRBD2 covers 10 bases. CDR1 is MDHEN and CDR2 is SYDVKM in the germline V gene. V was pared by 6 bases and J by 5 bases, with 15 bases of the junction left unmatched. This CDR3 has 17 residues. The DNA for the CDR3 is TGTGCCAGCAGCTCGAGAGCGGGAGGGCCTCGGAGGGAGACCCAGTACTTC. Amino acid sequence: CASSSRAGGPRRETQYF. Full variable domain (rest looked up from reference TRBV28 and TRBJ2-5): DVKVTQSSRYLVKRTGEKVFLECVQDMDHENMFWYRQDPGLGLRLIYFSYDVKMKEKGDIPEGYSVSREKKERFSLILESASTNQTSMYLCASSSRAGGPRRETQYFGPGTRLLVL.

V gene TRBV6-1 combines with J gene TRBJ1-3; D ambiguous. V lost 5 bases and J 0 bases, leaving 5 bases between the germline ends. The CDR3 has 13 residues. In germline, CDR1 is MNHNS, CDR2 SASEGT. CDR3: CASSLRSGNTIYF. The CDR3 bases are TGTGCCAGCAGTCTTCGCTCTGGAAACACCATATATTTT.

The chain has TRBV29-1 and TRBJ2-5; TRBD2 matches at 9 bases. Germline V gives CDR1 SQVTM, CDR2 ANQGSEA. This CDR3 is built from 14 residues. After removal of 2 bases from V and 4 bases from J, the junction contained 5 bases not matched to a gene. Here the CDR3 reads CSVERTAGGETQYF. As DNA, the CDR3 is TGCAGCGTTGAAAGAACAGCGGGGGGAGAGACCCAGTACTTC.